Included here is one T cell receptor beta chain sequence, with context. The sample belongs to a study of T cell changes during pregnancy in multiple sclerosis. The data were produced by immunoSEQ multiplex PCR, yet TCRdb's version contains in-frame clones alone and is incomplete. The sample shows about 20,000 clones, 70% to 90% of them seen only once. Germline CDR1 PRHDT, CDR2 FYEKMQ (reference sequence). This CDR3 has 15 residues. The junction had 7 bases not matched to a gene; V was cut back by 5 bases and J by 5 bases. The chain joins TRBV13 to TRBJ2-7, with 12 bases identical to TRBD2. The sequence was obtained from a female donor in good health, enrolled as a control in a pregnancy study. The starting material was CD8+ T cells from peripheral blood mononuclear cells, obtained in the second trimester of pregnancy. DNA for the CDR3: TGTGCCAGCAGCGTAACGACTAGCGGGAGCCACGAGCAGTACTTC. Translating it yields CASSVTTSGSHEQYF.